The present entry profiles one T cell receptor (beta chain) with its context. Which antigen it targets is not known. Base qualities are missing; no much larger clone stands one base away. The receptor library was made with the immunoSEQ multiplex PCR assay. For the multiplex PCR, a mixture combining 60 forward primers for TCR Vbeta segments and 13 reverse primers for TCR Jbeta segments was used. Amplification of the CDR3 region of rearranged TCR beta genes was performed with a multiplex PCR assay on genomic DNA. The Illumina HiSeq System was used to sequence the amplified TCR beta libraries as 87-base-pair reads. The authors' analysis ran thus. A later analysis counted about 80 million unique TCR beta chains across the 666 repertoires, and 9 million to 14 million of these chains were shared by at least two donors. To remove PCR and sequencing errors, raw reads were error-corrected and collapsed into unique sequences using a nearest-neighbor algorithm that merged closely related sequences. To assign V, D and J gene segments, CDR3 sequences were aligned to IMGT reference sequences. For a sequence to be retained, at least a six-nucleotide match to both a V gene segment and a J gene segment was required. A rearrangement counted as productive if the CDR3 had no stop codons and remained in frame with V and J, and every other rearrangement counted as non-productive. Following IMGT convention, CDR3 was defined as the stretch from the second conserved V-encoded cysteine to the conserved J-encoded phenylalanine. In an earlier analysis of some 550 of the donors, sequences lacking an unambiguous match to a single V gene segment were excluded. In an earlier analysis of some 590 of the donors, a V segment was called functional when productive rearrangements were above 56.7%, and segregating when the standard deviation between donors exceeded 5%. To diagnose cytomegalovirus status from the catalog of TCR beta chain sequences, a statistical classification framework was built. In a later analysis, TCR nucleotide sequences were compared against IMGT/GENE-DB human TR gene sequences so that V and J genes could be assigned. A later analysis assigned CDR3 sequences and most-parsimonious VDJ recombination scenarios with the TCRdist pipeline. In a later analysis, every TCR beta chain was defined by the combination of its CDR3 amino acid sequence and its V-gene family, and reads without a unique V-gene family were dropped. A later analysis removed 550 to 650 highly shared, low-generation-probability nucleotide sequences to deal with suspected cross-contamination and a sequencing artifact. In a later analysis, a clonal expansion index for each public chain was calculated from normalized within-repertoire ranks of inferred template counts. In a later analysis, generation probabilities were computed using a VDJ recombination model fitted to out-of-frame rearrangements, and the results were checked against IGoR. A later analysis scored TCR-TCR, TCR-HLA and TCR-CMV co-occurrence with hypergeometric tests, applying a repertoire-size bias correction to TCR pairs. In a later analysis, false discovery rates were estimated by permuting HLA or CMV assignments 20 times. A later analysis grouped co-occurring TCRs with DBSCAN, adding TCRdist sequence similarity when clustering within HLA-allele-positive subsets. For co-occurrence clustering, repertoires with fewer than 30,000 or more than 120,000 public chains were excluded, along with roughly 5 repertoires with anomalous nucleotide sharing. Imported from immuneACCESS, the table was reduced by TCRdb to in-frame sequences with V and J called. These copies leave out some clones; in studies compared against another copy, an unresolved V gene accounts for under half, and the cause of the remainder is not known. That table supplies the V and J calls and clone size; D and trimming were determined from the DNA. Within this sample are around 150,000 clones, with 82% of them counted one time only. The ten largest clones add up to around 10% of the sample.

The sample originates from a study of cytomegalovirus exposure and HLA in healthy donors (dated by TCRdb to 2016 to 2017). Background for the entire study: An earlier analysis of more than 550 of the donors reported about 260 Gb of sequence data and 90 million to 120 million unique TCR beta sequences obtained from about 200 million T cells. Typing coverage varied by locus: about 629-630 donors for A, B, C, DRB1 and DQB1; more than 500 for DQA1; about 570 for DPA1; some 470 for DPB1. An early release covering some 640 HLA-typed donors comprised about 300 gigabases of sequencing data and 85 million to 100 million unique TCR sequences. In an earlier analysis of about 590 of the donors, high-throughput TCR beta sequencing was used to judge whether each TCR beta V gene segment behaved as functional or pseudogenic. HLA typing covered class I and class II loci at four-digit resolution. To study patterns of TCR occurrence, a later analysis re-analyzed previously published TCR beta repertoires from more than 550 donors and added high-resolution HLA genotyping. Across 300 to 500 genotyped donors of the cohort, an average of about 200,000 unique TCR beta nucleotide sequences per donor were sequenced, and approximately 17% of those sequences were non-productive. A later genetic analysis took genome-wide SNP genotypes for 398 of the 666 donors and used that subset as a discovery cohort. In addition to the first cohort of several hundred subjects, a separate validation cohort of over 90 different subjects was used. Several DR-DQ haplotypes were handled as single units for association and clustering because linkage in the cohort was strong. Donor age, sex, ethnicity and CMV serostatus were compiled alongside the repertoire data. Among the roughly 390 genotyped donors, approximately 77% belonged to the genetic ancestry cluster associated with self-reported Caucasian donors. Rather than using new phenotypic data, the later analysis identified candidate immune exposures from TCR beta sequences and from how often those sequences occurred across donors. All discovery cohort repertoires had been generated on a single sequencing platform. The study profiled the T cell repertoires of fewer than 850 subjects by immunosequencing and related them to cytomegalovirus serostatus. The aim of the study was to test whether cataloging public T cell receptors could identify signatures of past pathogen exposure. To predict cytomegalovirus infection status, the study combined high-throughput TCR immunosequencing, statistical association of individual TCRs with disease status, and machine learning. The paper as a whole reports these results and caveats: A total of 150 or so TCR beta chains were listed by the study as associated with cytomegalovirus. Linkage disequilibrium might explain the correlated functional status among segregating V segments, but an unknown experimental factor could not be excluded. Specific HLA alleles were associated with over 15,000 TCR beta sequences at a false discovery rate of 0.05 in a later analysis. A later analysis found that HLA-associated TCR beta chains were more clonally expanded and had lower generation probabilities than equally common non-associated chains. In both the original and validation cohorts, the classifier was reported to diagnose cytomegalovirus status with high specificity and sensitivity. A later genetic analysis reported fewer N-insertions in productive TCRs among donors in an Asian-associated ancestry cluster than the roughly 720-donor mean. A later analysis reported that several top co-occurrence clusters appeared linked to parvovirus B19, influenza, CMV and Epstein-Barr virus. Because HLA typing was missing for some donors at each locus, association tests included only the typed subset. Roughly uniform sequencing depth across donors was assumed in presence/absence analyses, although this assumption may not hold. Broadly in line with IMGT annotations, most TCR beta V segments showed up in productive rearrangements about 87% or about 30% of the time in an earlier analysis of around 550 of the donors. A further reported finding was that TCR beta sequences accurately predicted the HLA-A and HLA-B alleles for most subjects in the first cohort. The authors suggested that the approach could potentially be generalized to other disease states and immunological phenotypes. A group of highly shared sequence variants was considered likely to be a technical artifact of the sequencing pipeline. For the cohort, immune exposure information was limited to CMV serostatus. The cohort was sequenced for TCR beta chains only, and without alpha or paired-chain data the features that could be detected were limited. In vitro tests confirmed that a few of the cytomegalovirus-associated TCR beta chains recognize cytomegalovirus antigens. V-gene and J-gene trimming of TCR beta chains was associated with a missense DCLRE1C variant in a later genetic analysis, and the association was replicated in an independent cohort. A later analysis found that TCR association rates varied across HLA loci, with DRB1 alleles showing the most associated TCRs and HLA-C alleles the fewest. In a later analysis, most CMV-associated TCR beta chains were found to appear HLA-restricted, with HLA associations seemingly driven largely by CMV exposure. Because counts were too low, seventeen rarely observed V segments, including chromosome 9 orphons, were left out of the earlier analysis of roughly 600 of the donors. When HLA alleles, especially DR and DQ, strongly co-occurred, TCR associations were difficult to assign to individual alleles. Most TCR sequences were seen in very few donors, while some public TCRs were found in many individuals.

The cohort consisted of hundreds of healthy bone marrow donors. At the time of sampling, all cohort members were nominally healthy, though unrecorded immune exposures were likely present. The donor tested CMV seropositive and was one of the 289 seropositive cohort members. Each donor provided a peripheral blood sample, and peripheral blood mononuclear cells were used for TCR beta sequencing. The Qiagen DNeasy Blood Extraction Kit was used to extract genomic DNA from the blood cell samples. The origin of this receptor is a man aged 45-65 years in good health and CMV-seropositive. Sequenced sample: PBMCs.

Read as DNA, the sequence is TGCAGCGTGGGGGTTCAGGGGGACGGGGAGCTGTTTTTT. This translates into CSVGVQGDGELFF. The V and J segments used are TRBV29-1 and TRBJ2-2; TRBD1 fits 7 bases in the junction. V ends up 6 bases short and J 7 bases short, with an unmatched junction base count of 8. The CDR3 contains 13 residues, cysteine and phenylalanine counted. Only the CDR3 part of the read is kept: 39 bases, read in frame from the first base. Based on the germline V gene, the CDR1 and CDR2 sequences are SQVTM and ANQGSEA.